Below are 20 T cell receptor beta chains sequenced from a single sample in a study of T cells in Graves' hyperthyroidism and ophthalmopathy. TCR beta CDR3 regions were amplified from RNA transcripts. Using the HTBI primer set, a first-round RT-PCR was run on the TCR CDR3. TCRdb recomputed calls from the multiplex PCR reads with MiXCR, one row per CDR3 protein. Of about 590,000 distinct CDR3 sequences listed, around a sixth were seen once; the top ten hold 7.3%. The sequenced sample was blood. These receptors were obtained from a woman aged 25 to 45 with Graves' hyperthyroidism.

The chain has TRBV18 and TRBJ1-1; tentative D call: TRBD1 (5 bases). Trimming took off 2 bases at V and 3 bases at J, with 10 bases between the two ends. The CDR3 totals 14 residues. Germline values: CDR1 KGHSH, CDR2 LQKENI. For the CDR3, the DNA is TGTGCCAGCTCACCAGGGCCGGGGGACACTGAAGCTTTCTTT. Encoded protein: CASSPGPGDTEAFF.

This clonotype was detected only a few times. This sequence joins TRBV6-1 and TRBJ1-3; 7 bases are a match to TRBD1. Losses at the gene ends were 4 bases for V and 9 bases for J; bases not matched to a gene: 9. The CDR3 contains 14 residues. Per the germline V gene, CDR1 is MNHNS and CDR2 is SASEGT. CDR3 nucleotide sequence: TGTGCCAGCAGTGGCACAGGGGCCTCGGCCACCATATATTTT. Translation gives CASSGTGASATIYF.

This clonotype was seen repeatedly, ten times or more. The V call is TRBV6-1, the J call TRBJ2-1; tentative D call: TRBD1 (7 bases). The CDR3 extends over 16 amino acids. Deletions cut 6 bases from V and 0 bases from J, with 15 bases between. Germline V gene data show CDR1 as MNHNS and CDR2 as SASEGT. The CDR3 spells CASSTNRGLSYNEQFF. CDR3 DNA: TGTGCCAGCAGCACGAACAGGGGACTCTCCTACAATGAGCAGTTCTTC.

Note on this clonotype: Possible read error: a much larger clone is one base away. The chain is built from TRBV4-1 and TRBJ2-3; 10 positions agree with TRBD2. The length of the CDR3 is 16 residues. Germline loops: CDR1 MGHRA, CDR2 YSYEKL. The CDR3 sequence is CASSYSGRGRTDAQYF. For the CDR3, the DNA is TGCGCCAGCAGCTACAGCGGGAGGGGGCGCACAGATGCGCAGTATTTT.

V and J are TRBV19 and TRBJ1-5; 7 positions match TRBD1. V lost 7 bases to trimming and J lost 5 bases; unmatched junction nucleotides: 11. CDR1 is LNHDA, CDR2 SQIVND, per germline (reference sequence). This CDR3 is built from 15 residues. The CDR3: CASTPGRGIDQPQHF. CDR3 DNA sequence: TGTGCCAGTACCCCCGGCAGGGGGATCGATCAGCCCCAGCATTTT.

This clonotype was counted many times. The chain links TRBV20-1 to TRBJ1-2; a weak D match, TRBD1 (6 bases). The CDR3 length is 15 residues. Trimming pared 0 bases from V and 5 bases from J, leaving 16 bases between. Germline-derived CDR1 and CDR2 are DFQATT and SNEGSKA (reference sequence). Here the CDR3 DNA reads TGCAGTGCTAGAGATCATCAGGACGGGACATATGGCTACACCTTC. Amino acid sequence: CSARDHQDGTYGYTF.

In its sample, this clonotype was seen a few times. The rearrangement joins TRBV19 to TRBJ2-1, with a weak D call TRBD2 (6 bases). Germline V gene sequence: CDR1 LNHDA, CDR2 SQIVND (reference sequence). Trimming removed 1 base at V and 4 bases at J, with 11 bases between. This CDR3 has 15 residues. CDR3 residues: CASSIAGVGYNEQFF. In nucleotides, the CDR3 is TGTGCCAGTAGTATAGCGGGAGTGGGATACAATGAGCAGTTCTTC.

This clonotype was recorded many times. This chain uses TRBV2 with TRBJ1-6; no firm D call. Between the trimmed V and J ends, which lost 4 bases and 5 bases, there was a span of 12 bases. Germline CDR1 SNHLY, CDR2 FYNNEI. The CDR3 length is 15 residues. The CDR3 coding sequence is TGTGCCAGCAGTGGCGGACGAATCGATAATTCACCCCTCCACTTT. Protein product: CASSGGRIDNSPLHF.

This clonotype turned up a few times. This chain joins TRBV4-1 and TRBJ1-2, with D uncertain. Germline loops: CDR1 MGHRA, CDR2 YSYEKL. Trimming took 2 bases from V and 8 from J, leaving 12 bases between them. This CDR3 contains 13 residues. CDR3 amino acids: CASSQIPGIGYTF. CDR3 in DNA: TGCGCCAGCAGCCAAATACCAGGAATCGGCTACACCTTC.

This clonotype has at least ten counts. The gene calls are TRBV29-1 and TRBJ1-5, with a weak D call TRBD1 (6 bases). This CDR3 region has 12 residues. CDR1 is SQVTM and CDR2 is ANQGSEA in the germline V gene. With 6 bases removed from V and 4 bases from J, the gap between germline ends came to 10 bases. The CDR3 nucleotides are TGCAGCGTAGGGGGACGGAATCAGCCCCAGCATTTT. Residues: CSVGGRNQPQHF. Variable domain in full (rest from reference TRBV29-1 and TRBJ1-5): SAVISQKPSRDICQRGTSLTIQCQVDSQVTMMFWYRQQPGQSLTLIATANQGSEATYESGFVIDKFPISRPNLTFSTLTVSNMSPEDSSIYLCSVGGRNQPQHFGDGTRLSIL.

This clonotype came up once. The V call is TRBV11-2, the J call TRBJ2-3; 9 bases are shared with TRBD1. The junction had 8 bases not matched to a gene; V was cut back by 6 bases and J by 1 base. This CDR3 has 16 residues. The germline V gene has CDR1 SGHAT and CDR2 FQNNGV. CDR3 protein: CASSDSRDRGTDTQYF. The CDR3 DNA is TGTGCCAGCAGTGATTCCCGGGACAGGGGCACAGATACGCAGTATTTT. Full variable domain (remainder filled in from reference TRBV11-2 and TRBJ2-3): EAGVAQSPRYKIIEKRQSVAFWCNPISGHATLYWYQQILGQGPKLLIQFQNNGVVDDSQLPKDRFSAERLKGVDSTLKIQPAKLEDSAVYLCASSDSRDRGTDTQYFGPGTRLTVL.

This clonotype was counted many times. CDR3: CASSASGNPNEQFF. CDR3 coding DNA: TGTGCCAGCAGCGCTAGCGGGAACCCGAATGAGCAGTTCTTC. The chain combines TRBV11-3 with TRBJ2-1, with TRBD2 identical over 9 bases. This CDR3 has 14 residues. Trimming removed 5 bases from V and 7 bases from J; junction bases left unmatched: 6. The V gene's germline CDR1 is SGHNT and CDR2 YENEEA.

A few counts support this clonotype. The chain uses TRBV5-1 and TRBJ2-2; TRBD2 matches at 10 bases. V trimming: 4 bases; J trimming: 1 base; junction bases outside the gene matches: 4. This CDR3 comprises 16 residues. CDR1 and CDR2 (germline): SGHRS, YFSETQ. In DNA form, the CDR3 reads TGCGCCAGCAGCCGTAGACTAGCGGGGAACACCGGGGAGCTGTTTTTT. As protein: CASSRRLAGNTGELFF.

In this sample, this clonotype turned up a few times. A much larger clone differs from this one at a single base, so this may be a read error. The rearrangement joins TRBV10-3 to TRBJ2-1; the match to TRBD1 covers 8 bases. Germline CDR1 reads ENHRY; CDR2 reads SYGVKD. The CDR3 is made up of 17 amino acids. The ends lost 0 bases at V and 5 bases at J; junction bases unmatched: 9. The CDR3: CAISESIGQGSHNEQFF. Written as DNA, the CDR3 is TGTGCCATCAGTGAGTCGATAGGACAGGGTTCCCACAATGAGCAGTTCTTC.

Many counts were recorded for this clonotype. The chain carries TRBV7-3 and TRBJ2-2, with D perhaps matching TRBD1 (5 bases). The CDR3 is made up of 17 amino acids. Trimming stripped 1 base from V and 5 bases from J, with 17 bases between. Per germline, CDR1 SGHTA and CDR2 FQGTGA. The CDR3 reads CASSLISLGQRTGELFF. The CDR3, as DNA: TGTGCCAGCAGCTTAATTTCCCTAGGACAAAGAACCGGGGAGCTGTTTTTT.

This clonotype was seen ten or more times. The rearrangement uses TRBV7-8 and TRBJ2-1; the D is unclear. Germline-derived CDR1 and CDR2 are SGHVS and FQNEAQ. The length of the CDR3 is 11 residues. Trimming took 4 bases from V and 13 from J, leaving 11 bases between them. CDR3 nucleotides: TGTGCCAGCAGCTCGCGGATGGTCCAGTTCTTC. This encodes CASSSRMVQFF.

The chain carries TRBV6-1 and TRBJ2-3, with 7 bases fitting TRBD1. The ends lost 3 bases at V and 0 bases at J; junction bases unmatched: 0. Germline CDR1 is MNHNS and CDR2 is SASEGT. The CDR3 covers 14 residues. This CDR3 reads CASSEGQSTDTQYF. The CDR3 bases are TGTGCCAGCAGTGAGGGACAGAGCACAGATACGCAGTATTTT.

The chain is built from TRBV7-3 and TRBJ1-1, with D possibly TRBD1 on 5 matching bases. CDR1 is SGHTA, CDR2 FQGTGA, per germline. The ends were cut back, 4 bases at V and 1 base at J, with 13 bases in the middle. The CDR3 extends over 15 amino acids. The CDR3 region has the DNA TGTGCCAGCAGCTATACCGGGACTGCGAACACTGAAGCTTTCTTT. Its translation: CASSYTGTANTEAFF.

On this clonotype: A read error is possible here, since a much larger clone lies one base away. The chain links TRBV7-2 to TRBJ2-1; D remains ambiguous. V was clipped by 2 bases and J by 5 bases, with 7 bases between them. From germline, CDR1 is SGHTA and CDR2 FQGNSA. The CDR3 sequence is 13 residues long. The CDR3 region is CASSLMANNEQFF. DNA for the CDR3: TGTGCCAGCAGCTTAATGGCAAACAATGAGCAGTTCTTC.

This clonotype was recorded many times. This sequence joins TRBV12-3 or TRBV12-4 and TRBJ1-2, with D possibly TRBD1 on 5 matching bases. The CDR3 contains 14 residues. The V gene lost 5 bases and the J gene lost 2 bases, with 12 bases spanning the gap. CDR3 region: CASSPRQKNYGYTF. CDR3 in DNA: TGTGCCAGCAGTCCCAGACAGAAAAACTATGGCTACACCTTC.